The 12 T cell receptor beta chains below were found in one sample sequenced in a study of CD8 T cells in ankylosing spondylitis. The study's findings and limits: In ankylosing spondylitis blood, a motif of roughly 8 highly homologous TCR beta variants appeared characteristic.

TCRdb re-analysed the 5' RACE reads in MiXCR, keeping a single row per CDR3 protein. The top ten clones hold under 7.5% of a sample with around 540,000 distinct CDR3 sequences, approximately 12% of them seen once. Their recognized antigens are unknown. Sequenced: blood, either unsorted or a sorted T cell fraction (not recorded which). The receptor source for this set is a male donor with ankylosing spondylitis.

This clonotype was observed a handful of times. J is TRBJ2-2 and V is TRBV11-3; D ambiguous. V lost 5 bases and J 1 base, leaving 14 bases between the germline ends. CDR3 length: 16 residues. Germline CDR1 and CDR2: SGHNT and YENEEA. CDR3 nucleotides: TGTGCCAGCAGCGGGGTCAGTGCGGTGAACACCGGGGAGCTGTTTTTT. Residues: CASSGVSAVNTGELFF.

The J gene is TRBJ2-7, the V gene TRBV7-9; maybe TRBD2 (5 bases). The V end lost 1 base, the J end lost 0 bases, and 7 bases lay between the germline ends. CDR1 and CDR2 from the germline V gene are SEHNR and FQNEAQ (reference sequence). This CDR3 spans 14 amino acids. The CDR3 here is CASSLGGYSYEQYF. CDR3 coding DNA: TGTGCCAGCAGCTTAGGCGGGTACTCCTACGAGCAGTACTTC.

V and J are TRBV18 and TRBJ2-3; D uncertain. V lost 4 bases to trimming and J lost 0 bases, with 14 bases between them. Germline loops: CDR1 KGHSH, CDR2 LQKENI. The CDR3 is made up of 16 amino acids. The CDR3: CASSQVQQRSTDTQYF. CDR3 nucleotide sequence: TGTGCCAGCTCACAGGTCCAACAGCGTAGCACAGATACGCAGTATTTT.

The chain links TRBV4-1 to TRBJ1-1; 9 positions agree with TRBD1. The J segment lost 7 bases and the V segment lost 1 base, leaving 13 bases of the junction unmatched. Germline CDR1 reads MGHRA; CDR2 reads YSYEKL. CDR3 length: 17 residues. The CDR3 region has the DNA TGCGCCAGCAGCCAAGTGATCAACAGGGGGCGAGGGCTTGAAGCTTTCTTT. Amino acid sequence: CASSQVINRGRGLEAFF.

The chain is built from TRBV7-2 and TRBJ2-7; weak D call: TRBD2 (6 bases). Between the trimmed V and J ends, which lost 5 bases and 5 bases, there was a span of 16 bases. The CDR3 covers 14 residues. Germline lookup yields CDR1 SGHTA and CDR2 FQGNSA. CDR3 sequence reads: CASSPGDLRNEQYF. The CDR3 DNA sequence: TGTGCCAGCAGCCCGGGAGACCTTCGGAACGAGCAGTACTTC.

The chain couples TRBV11-1 to TRBJ1-1, with D perhaps TRBD1 (6 bases). This CDR3 is built from 16 residues. V was pared by 3 bases and J by 5 bases, with 19 bases between. From germline, CDR1 is SGHAT and CDR2 FQDESV (reference sequence). The CDR3 DNA sequence: TGTGCCAGCAGCTTCATGGGAGGGGGAATAAGGACTGAAGCTTTCTTT. It specifies CASSFMGGGIRTEAFF. Combining the CDR3 with reference TRBV11-1 and TRBJ1-1 gives the whole variable domain EAEVAQSPRYKITEKSQAVAFWCDPISGHATLYWYRQILGQGPELLVQFQDESVVDDSQLPKDRFSAERLKGVDSTLKIQPAELGDSAMYLCASSFMGGGIRTEAFFGQGTRLTVV.

The V call is TRBV14, the J call TRBJ1-1; 7 positions agree with TRBD1. There are 17 residues in the CDR3. Germline assignment: CDR1 SGHDN and CDR2 FVKESK. V lost 1 base, J lost 5 bases, and 13 bases stayed unmatched. The CDR3 here is CASSQVLNRDSLTEAFF. The CDR3 nucleotides read TGTGCCAGCAGCCAAGTTCTTAACAGGGACAGCCTTACTGAAGCTTTCTTT. Full variable domain (outside the CDR3, taken from reference TRBV14 and TRBJ1-1): EAGVTQFPSHSVIEKGQTVTLRCDPISGHDNLYWYRRVMGKEIKFLLHFVKESKQDESGMPNNRFLAERTGGTYSTLKVQPAELEDSGVYFCASSQVLNRDSLTEAFFGQGTRLTVV.

This clonotype was detected a few times. The CDR3 DNA is TGTGCCAGCAGTCAAAGTACAGGGGCAGACTATGGCTACACCTTC. It codes for CASSQSTGADYGYTF. The chain employs TRBV7-2 and TRBJ1-2, with 7 bases aligning to TRBD1. Germline V CDR1 and CDR2: SGHTA, FQGNSA. The CDR3 is made up of 15 amino acids. Germline trimming cut 6 bases from V and 3 bases from J; bases unmatched to any gene: 10.

There are a few counts of this clonotype. This rearrangement joins TRBV5-4 to TRBJ2-1; 10 nucleotides line up with TRBD1. CDR3 size: 14 residues. V shed 4 bases, J shed 7 bases, and the junction held 5 bases outside the gene matches. Per germline, CDR1 SGHNT and CDR2 YYREEE (reference sequence). The CDR3 DNA reads as TGTGCCAGCAGCGGCCGGGACAGGGGTAATGAGCAGTTCTTC. Amino acids: CASSGRDRGNEQFF.

This chain links TRBV5-1 with TRBJ1-2; D remains unclear. The CDR3 is made up of 14 amino acids. V lost 0 bases and J lost 0, with 6 bases in between. Per germline, CDR1 SGHRS and CDR2 YFSETQ. The CDR3 sequence: CASSLATANYGYTF. The CDR3 DNA follows: TGCGCCAGCAGCTTGGCTACGGCTAACTATGGCTACACCTTC.

This clonotype has a count of ten or more. The chain couples TRBV2 to TRBJ1-4, with a weak D call TRBD1 (6 bases). This CDR3 contains 17 residues. CDR1 and CDR2 from the germline V gene are SNHLY and FYNNEI. V was shortened by 6 bases and J by 8 bases, with 25 bases between the two germline ends. CDR3 protein: CASRPNPGGGRGEKLFF. CDR3 DNA: TGTGCCAGCAGACCTAACCCCGGGGGGGGCCGGGGAGAAAAACTGTTTTTT.

This clonotype has just a few counts. The chain is built from TRBV7-9 and TRBJ1-1, with TRBD1 as a possible D gene (5 bases). The CDR3 is 15 amino acids. V was pared by 4 bases and J by 3 bases, with 15 bases between. The V gene's germline CDR1 is SEHNR and CDR2 FQNEAQ (reference sequence). The CDR3 loop reads CASSSHPGFDTEAFF. The CDR3 DNA reads TGTGCCAGCAGCTCCCACCCAGGGTTCGACACTGAAGCTTTCTTT. Combining the CDR3 with reference TRBV7-9 and TRBJ1-1 gives the whole variable domain DTGVSQNPRHKITKRGQNVTFRCDPISEHNRLYWYRQTLGQGPEFLTYFQNEAQLEKSRLLSDRFSAERPKGSFSTLEIQRTEQGDSAMYLCASSSHPGFDTEAFFGQGTRLTVV.